A few counts support the clone carrying this TCR beta chain. These data are taken from a study of blood T cell repertoires in COVID-19. Study-wide context: The study drew acute and convalescent COVID-19 samples from the United States, Italy and Spain. Sources were T cells, B-cell-depleted T cells, or PBMCs; the material itself was cDNA or gDNA.

The V and J ends lost 7 bases and 5 bases, in that order; junction bases with no gene match: 9. There are 14 residues in the CDR3. The germline gives CDR1 MDHEN, CDR2 SYDVKM. In the study's own analysis: The authors estimated nucleated cell counts from reference gene primer amplification. Only in-frame clones appear in the TCRdb table, and some are missing; sequencing was by immunoSEQ multiplex PCR. D and trimming were read from the DNA, whereas the V and J calls and clone size are those reported in that table. The profile shows 90,000 to 150,000 clones, roughly 81% of them singletons. The chain couples TRBV28 to TRBJ1-2; 8 bases map to TRBD1. The origin of this receptor is a human donor in a cohort sampled during active COVID-19. Sequences were obtained from peripheral blood. CDR3 protein: CASNPGGARYGYTF. DNA of the CDR3: TGTGCCAGCAACCCAGGGGGCGCTAGGTATGGCTACACCTTC.